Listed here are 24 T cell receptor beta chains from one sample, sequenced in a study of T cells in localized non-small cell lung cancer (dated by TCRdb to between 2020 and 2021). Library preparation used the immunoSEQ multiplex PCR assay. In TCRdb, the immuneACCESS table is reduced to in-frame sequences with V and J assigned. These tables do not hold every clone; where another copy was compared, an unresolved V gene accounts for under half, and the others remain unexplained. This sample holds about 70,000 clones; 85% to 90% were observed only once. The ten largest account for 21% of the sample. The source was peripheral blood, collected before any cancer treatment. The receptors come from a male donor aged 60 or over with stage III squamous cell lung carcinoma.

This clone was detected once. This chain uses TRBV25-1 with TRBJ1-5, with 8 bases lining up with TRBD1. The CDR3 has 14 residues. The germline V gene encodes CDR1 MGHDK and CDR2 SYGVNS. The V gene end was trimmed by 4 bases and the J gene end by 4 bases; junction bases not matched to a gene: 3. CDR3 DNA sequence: TGTGCCAGCAGTGGGACAGGGACTAATCAGCCCCAGCATTTT. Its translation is CASSGTGTNQPQHF.

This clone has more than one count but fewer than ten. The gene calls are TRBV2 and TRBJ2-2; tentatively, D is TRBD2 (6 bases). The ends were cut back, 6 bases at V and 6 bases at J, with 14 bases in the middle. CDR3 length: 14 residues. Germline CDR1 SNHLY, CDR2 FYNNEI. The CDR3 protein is CASRPGLLAGELFF. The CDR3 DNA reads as TGTGCCAGCAGGCCCGGACTATTGGCCGGGGAGCTGTTTTTT.

CDR3 coding DNA: TGTGCCAGCAGTTACTCAAAGGAGAGGGAGCAGTACTTC. Its translation is CASSYSKEREQYF. The chain has TRBV6-5 and TRBJ2-7; D uncertain. This CDR3 is 13 amino acids long. The germline gives CDR1 MNHEY, CDR2 SVGAGI. The V and J ends lost 0 bases and 7 bases respectively, with 10 bases between them.

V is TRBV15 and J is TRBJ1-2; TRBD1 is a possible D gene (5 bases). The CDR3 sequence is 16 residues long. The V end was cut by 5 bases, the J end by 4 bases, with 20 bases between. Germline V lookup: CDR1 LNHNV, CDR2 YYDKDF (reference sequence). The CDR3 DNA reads TGTGCCACCAGCGCCCCCCGGGGGGACGGACTCTATGGCTACACCTTC. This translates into CATSAPRGDGLYGYTF. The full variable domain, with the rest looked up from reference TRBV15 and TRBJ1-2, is DAMVIQNPRYQVTQFGKPVTLSCSQTLNHNVMYWYQQKSSQAPKLLFHYYDKDFNNEADTPDNFQSRRPNTSFCFLDIRSPGLGDTAMYLCATSAPRGDGLYGYTFGSGTRLTVV.

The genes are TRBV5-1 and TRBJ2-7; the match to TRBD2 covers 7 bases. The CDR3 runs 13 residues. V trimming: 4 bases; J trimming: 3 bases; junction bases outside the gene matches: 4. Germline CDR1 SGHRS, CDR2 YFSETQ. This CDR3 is CASSGSGNYEQYF. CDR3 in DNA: TGCGCCAGCAGCGGGAGCGGGAACTACGAGCAGTACTTC.

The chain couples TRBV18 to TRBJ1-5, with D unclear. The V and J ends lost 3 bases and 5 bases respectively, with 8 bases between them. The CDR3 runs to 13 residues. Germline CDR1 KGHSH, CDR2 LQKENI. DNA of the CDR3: TGTGCCAGCTCACCTCAAGAGGATCAGCCCCAGCATTTT. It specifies CASSPQEDQPQHF. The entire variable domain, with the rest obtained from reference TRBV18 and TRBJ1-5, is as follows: NAGVMQNPRHLVRRRGQEARLRCSPMKGHSHVYWYRQLPEEGLKFMVYLQKENIIDESGMPKERFSAEFPKEGPSILRIQQVVRGDSAAYFCASSPQEDQPQHFGDGTRLSIL.

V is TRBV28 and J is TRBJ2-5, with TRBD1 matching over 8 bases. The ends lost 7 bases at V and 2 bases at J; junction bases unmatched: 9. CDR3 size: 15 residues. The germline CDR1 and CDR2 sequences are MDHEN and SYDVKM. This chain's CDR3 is CASTTPTGGQETQYF. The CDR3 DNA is TGTGCCAGCACCACCCCTACAGGGGGTCAAGAGACCCAGTACTTC.

The DNA of the CDR3 is TGTGCCAGCACCGGGCCACTCCAGGGGAATGAAAAACTGTTTTTT. Residues: CASTGPLQGNEKLFF. This chain joins TRBV28 and TRBJ1-4; D may be TRBD1 (6 bases). The V and J ends lost 7 bases and 5 bases respectively, with 17 bases between them. The CDR3 extends over 15 amino acids. The germline CDR1 and CDR2 sequences are MDHEN and SYDVKM.

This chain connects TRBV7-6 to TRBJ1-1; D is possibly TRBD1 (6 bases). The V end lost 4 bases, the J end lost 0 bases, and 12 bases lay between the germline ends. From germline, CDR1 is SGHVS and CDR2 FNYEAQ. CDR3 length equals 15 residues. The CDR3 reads CASSSGGRMNTEAFF. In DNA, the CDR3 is TGTGCCAGCAGCTCCGGGGGGCGGATGAACACTGAAGCTTTCTTT.

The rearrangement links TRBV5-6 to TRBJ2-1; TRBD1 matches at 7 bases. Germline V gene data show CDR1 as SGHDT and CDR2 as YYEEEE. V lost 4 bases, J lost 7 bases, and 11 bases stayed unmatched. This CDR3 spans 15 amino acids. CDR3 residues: CASSRDSRWGNEQFF. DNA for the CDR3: TGTGCCAGCAGCCGGGACAGTAGATGGGGGAATGAGCAGTTCTTC.

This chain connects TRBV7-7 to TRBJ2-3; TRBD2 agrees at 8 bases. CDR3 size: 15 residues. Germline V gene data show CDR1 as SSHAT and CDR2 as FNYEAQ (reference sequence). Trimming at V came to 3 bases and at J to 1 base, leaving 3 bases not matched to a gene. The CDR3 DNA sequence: TGTGCCAGCAGCTTTGGGCGGGGGGGCACAGATACGCAGTATTTT. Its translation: CASSFGRGGTDTQYF.

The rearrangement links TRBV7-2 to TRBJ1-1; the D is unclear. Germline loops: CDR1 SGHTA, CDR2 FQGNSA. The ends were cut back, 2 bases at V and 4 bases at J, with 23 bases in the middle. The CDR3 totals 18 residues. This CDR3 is CASSLSRSRRVSGTEAFF. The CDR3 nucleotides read TGTGCCAGCAGCTTATCGAGGAGTCGTAGGGTGAGTGGCACTGAAGCTTTCTTT.

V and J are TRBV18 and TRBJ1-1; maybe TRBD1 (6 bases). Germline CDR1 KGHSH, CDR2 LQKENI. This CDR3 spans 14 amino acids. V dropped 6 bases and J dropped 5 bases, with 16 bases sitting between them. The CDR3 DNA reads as TGTGCCAGCTCTGGGGGCCCCCGGGGAACTGAAGCTTTCTTT. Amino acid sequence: CASSGGPRGTEAFF.

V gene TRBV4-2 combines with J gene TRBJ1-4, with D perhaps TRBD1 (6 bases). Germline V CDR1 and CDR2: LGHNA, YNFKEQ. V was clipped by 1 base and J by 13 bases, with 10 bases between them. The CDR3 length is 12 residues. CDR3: CASSQAGEGLFF. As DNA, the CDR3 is TGTGCCAGCAGCCAAGCAGGGGAGGGACTGTTTTTT.

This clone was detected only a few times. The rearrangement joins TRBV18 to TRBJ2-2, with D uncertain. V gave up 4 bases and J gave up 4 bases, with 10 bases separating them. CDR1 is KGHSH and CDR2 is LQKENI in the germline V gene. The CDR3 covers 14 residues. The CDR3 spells CASSLLEITGELFF. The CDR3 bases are TGTGCCAGCTCACTATTGGAGATCACCGGGGAGCTGTTTTTT.

This chain's CDR3 is CASLPRIDGSPLHF. The CDR3 DNA reads TGTGCCAGCCTACCGAGGATAGATGGTTCACCCCTCCACTTT. V and J are TRBV5-6 and TRBJ1-6; no definite D call. CDR3 length: 14 amino acids. V was clipped by 7 bases and J by 9 bases, with 17 bases between them. The germline V gene encodes CDR1 SGHDT and CDR2 YYEEEE.

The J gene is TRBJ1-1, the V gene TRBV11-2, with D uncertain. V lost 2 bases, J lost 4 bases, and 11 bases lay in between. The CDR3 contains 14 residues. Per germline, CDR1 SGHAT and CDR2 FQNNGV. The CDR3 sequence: CASSLYTGGTEAFF. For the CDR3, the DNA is TGTGCCAGCAGCTTATATACTGGAGGCACTGAAGCTTTCTTT.

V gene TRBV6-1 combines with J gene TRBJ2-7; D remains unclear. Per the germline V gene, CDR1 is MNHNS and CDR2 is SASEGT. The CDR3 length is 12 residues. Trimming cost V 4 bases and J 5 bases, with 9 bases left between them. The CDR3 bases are TGTGCCAGCAGTGTTGGTGGCCACGAGCAGTACTTC. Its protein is CASSVGGHEQYF.

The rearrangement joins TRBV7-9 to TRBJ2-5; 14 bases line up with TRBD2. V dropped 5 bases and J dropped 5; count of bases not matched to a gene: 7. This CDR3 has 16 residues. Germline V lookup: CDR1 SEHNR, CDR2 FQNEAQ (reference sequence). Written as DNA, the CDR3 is TGTGCCAGCAGCAAGACTAGCGGGGGGGCCGGGGAGACCCAGTACTTC. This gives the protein CASSKTSGGAGETQYF.

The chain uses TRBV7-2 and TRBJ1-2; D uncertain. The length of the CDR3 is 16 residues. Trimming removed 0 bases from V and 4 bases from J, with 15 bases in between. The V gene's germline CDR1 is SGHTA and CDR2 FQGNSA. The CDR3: CASSLARGRSLYGYTF. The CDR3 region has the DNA TGTGCCAGCAGCTTAGCGCGAGGACGGAGCCTCTATGGCTACACCTTC.

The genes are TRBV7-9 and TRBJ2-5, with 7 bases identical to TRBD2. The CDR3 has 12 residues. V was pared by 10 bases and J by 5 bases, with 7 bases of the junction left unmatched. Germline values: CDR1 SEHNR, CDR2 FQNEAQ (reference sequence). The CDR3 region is CATGLGFETQYF. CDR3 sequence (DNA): TGTGCCACCGGACTAGGCTTCGAGACCCAGTACTTC.

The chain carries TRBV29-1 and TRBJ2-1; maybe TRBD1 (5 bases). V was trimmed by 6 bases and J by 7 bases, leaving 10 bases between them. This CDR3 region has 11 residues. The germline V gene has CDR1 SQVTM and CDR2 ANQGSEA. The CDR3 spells CSVGHRNEQFF. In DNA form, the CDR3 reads TGCAGCGTGGGGCACCGTAATGAGCAGTTCTTC.

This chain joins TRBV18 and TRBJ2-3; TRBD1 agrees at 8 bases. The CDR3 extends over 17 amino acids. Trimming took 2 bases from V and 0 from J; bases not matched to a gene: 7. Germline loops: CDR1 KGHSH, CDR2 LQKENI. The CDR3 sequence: CASSPGTGSFSTDTQYF. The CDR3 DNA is TGTGCCAGCTCACCAGGGACAGGTTCTTTTAGCACAGATACGCAGTATTTT.

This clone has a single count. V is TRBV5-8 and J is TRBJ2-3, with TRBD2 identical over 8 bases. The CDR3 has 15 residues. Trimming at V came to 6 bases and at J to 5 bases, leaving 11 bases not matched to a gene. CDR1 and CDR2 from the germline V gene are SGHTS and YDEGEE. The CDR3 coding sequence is TGTGCCAGCAACGGAAGGCGGGGGGTAGGAGATACGCAGTATTTT. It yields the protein CASNGRRGVGDTQYF.